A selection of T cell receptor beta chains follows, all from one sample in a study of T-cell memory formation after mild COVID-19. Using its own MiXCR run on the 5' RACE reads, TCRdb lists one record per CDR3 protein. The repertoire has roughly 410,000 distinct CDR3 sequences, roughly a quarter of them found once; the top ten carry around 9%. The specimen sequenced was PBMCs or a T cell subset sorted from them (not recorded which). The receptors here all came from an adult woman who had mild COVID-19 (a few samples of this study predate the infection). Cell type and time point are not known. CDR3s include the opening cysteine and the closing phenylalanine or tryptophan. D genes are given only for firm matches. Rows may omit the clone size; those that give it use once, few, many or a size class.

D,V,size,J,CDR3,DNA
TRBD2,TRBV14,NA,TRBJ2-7,CASSQMTSGYEQYF,TGTGCCAGCAGCCAGATGACTAGCGGCTACGAGCAGTACTTC
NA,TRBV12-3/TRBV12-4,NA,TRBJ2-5,CASSYFPLRGQETQYF,TGTGCCAGCAGTTATTTCCCCTTGCGGGGACAAGAGACCCAGTACTTC
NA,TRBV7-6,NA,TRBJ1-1,CASSLEVQGGTEAFF,TGTGCCAGCAGCTTAGAGGTCCAGGGAGGGACTGAAGCTTTCTTT
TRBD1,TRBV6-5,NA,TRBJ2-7,CASSNRGGSYEQYF,TGTGCCAGCAGTAACAGGGGTGGGTCCTACGAGCAGTACTTC
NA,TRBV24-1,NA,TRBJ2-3,CATSPDGDTQYF,TGTGCCACCAGTCCCGACGGGGATACGCAGTATTTT
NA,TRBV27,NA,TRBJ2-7,CASSLGRSYGRNYEQYF,TGTGCCAGCAGTTTGGGCAGGTCGTACGGTCGGAACTACGAGCAGTACTTC
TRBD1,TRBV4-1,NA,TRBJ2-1,CASSRQGAWDEQFF,TGCGCCAGCAGCCGACAGGGGGCGTGGGATGAGCAGTTCTTC
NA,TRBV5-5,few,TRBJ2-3,CASSPYAGSPDTQYF,TGTGCCAGCAGCCCGTACGCAGGGAGCCCAGATACGCAGTATTTT
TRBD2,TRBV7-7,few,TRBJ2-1,CASSFGLASYNEQFF,TGTGCTAGCAGTTTCGGACTAGCGTCTTACAATGAGCAGTTCTTC
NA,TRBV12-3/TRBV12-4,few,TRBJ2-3,CASSGGGRMVSTQYF,TGTGCCAGCAGTGGGGGGGGCAGAATGGTTTCGACGCAGTATTTT
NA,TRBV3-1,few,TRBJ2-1,CASSQDSVRGEQFF,TGTGCCAGCAGCCAAGATAGCGTTAGGGGTGAGCAGTTCTTC
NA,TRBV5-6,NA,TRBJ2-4,CASSLADIQYF,TGTGCCAGCAGCTTGGCTGACATTCAGTACTTC
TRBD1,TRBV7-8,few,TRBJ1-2,CASSSNRGSGSNYGYTF,TGTGCCAGCAGCTCTAACAGGGGGTCAGGGTCCAACTATGGCTACACCTTC
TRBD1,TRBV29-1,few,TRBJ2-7,CSVINRGGYEQYF,TGCAGCGTCATAAACAGGGGCGGCTACGAGCAGTACTTC
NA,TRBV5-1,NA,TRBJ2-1,CASSLVRDSPFNEQFF,TGCGCCAGCAGCTTGGTCCGGGACTCACCCTTCAATGAGCAGTTCTTC
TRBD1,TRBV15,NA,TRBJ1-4,CATSRATGAWREKLFF,TGTGCCACCAGCAGGGCTACAGGGGCGTGGCGGGAAAAACTGTTTTTT
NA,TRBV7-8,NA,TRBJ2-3,CASSSGDVDTQYF,TGTGCCAGCAGCTCCGGCGACGTCGATACGCAGTATTTT
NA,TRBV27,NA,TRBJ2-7,CASSFADSSYEQYF,TGTGCCAGCAGTTTCGCGGATAGCTCCTACGAGCAGTACTTC
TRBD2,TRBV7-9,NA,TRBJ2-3,CASRPAGGPADTQYF,TGTGCCAGCAGGCCCGCGGGAGGGCCCGCAGATACGCAGTATTTT
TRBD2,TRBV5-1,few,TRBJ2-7,CASRKTGTSGRGGSYEQYF,TGCGCCAGCAGGAAAACCGGGACTAGCGGGAGAGGGGGCTCCTACGAGCAGTACTTC
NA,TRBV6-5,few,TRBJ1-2,CASSLRGEPYGYTF,TGTGCCAGCAGTCTGCGGGGCGAACCCTATGGCTACACCTTC
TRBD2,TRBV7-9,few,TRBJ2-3,CASSAGLAPPDTQYF,TGTGCCAGCAGCGCAGGACTAGCGCCTCCAGATACGCAGTATTTT
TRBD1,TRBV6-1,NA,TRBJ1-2,CASSLTGALGYTF,TGTGCCAGCAGTCTAACAGGGGCTCTGGGCTACACCTTC
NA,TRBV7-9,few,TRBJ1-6,CASSFTLTGTAYSPLHF,TGTGCCAGCAGCTTTACCCTGACCGGGACGGCCTATTCACCCCTCCACTTT
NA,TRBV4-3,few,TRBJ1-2,CASSPKRGEIHGYTF,TGCGCCAGCAGCCCTAAGCGGGGGGAGATCCATGGCTACACCTTC
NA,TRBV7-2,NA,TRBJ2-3,CASSFWTGTDTQYF,TGTGCCAGCAGCTTCTGGACAGGCACAGATACGCAGTATTTT
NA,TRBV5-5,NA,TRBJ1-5,CASSLVDQPQHF,TGTGCCAGCAGCTTGGTCGATCAGCCCCAGCATTTT
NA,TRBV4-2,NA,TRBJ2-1,CASSQDPPSVSYNEQFF,TGTGCCAGCAGCCAAGATCCCCCCAGCGTTTCCTACAATGAGCAGTTCTTC
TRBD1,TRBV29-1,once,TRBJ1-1,CSTTGTVNTEAFF,TGCAGCACTACCGGGACAGTGAACACTGAAGCTTTCTTT
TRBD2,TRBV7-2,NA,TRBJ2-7,CASSLGGASGRPSYEQYF,TGTGCCAGCAGCTTAGGGGGGGCTAGCGGGAGGCCGTCCTACGAGCAGTACTTC
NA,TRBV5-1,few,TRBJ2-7,CASSDSGWAYEQYF,TGCGCCAGCAGCGACAGCGGGTGGGCCTACGAGCAGTACTTC
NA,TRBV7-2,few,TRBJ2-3,CASSLELGLGAQYF,TGTGCCAGCAGCTTAGAGCTCGGGTTAGGGGCGCAGTATTTT
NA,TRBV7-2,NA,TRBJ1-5,CASSLGPPQPQHF,TGTGCCAGCAGCTTAGGCCCCCCACAGCCCCAGCATTTT
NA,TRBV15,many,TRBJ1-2,CATSSRANYGYTF,TGTGCCACCAGCAGCCGCGCTAACTATGGCTACACCTTC
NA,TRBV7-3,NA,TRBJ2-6,CASSLTGANVLTF,TGTGCCAGCAGCTTAACTGGGGCCAACGTCCTGACTTTC
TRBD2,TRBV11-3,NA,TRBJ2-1,CASSSGLAGPELDSYNEQFF,TGTGCCAGCAGCTCCGGACTAGCGGGACCAGAACTAGATTCCTACAATGAGCAGTTCTTC
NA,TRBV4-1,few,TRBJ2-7,CASSQTTGVVTTEQYF,TGCGCCAGCAGCCAAACAACAGGCGTCGTGACCACCGAGCAGTACTTC
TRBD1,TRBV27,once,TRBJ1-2,CASSNGQGGYTF,TGTGCCAGCAGTAACGGACAGGGGGGCTACACCTTC
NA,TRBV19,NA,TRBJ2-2,CASSTWTRATGELFF,TGTGCCAGTAGTACATGGACACGAGCAACCGGGGAGCTGTTTTTT
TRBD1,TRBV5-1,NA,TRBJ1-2,CASSLGDREFYTF,TGCGCCAGCAGCTTGGGGGACAGGGAGTTCTACACCTTC
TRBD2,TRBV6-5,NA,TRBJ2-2,CASSYMAGGGELFF,TGTGCCAGCAGTTACATGGCGGGGGGCGGGGAGCTGTTTTTT
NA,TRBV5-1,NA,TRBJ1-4,CASSLDRVNEKLFF,TGCGCCAGCAGCTTGGACAGGGTGAATGAAAAACTGTTTTTT
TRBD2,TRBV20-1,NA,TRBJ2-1,CSAEGLAGQPWGSYNEQFF,TGCAGTGCGGAGGGGCTAGCGGGACAACCTTGGGGCTCCTACAATGAGCAGTTCTTC
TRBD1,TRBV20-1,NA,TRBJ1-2,CSARVGGQGNYGYTF,TGCAGTGCTAGAGTAGGCGGACAGGGGAACTATGGCTACACCTTC